Sequencing of this TCR beta chain was carried out in a study of blood T cells in healthy people across ages. This clonotype appeared a single time. For the second PCR, which ran for roughly 7 to 11 cycles, a sample-barcoded 5' primer and a J-beta primer mix were used. The study obtained at least 2.5 million CDR3-containing paired-end reads from every sample. TCRdb reprocessed the 5' RACE reads with MiXCR, giving one entry per CDR3 protein. The profile shows about 1,500,000 distinct CDR3 sequences, about 28% of them singletons. This CDR3 has 15 residues. V shed 6 bases and J 3 bases; nucleotides not matched to a gene: 8. The germline CDR1 and CDR2 sequences are SGHAT and FQNNGV.

The V and J genes are TRBV11-2 and TRBJ2-3; 8 bases match TRBD1. This clonotype originated in a woman in her thirties in good health. Sequencing input: blood. This CDR3 is CASSRNRGMTDTQYF. DNA of the CDR3: TGTGCCAGCAGTCGGAACAGGGGGATGACAGATACGCAGTATTTT. Combining the CDR3 with reference TRBV11-2 and TRBJ2-3 gives the whole variable domain EAGVAQSPRYKIIEKRQSVAFWCNPISGHATLYWYQQILGQGPKLLIQFQNNGVVDDSQLPKDRFSAERLKGVDSTLKIQPAKLEDSAVYLCASSRNRGMTDTQYFGPGTRLTVL.